Following are 14 T cell receptor beta chains from one sample sequenced in a study of T cells in Graves' hyperthyroidism and ophthalmopathy. Researchers took RNA transcripts and amplified the TCR beta CDR3 regions from them. HTBI primers drove first-round RT-PCR of the TCR CDR3. TCRdb re-analysed the multiplex PCR reads in MiXCR, keeping a single row per CDR3 protein. Found here are a few hundred thousand distinct CDR3 sequences, 18% of them singletons; the top ten hold less than 65%. The material sequenced was blood. The receptor source for this set is a woman in her forties or fifties with Graves' hyperthyroidism.

This clonotype appeared many times. The chain joins TRBV6-1 to TRBJ2-7, with D possibly being TRBD1 (6 bases). Germline CDR1 MNHNS, CDR2 SASEGT. Trimming removed 5 bases at V and 4 bases at J, with 12 bases between. CDR3 length equals 13 residues. The CDR3 nucleotides are TGTGCCAGCAGTTCGGACAGTACGTACGAGCAGTACTTC. Encoded protein: CASSSDSTYEQYF.

In this sample, this clonotype turned up many times. The chain employs TRBV28 and TRBJ2-7; D not certain. This CDR3 is 15 amino acids long. Trimming stripped 6 bases from V and 2 bases from J, with 17 bases between. Germline V gives CDR1 MDHEN, CDR2 SYDVKM. The CDR3 sequence: CASSSPGPSTYEQYF. CDR3 DNA sequence: TGTGCCAGCAGCTCTCCCGGCCCCAGCACCTACGAGCAGTACTTC.

The CDR3 spells CASTEGPGWAAFF. The CDR3 nucleotides read TGTGCCAGCACTGAGGGGCCCGGCTGGGCTGCTTTCTTT. The rearrangement links TRBV2 to TRBJ1-1, with D perhaps TRBD1 (5 bases). V lost 7 bases to trimming and J lost 11 bases, with 20 bases between them. CDR1 is SNHLY and CDR2 is FYNNEI in the germline V gene. The CDR3 length is 13 residues. Complete variable domain (other parts from reference TRBV2 and TRBJ1-1): EPEVTQTPSHQVTQMGQEVILRCVPISNHLYFYWYRQILGQKVEFLVSFYNNEISEKSEIFDDQFSVERPDGSNFTLKIRSTKLEDSAMYFCASTEGPGWAAFFGQGTRLTVV.

Many counts were recorded for this clonotype. The V call is TRBV27, the J call TRBJ2-3; D might be TRBD2 (6 bases). Germline CDR1 reads MNHEY; CDR2 reads SMNVEV (reference sequence). The V gene lost 5 bases and the J gene lost 7 bases, with 16 bases spanning the gap. The CDR3 has 14 residues. The CDR3 protein is CASSPRELGNTQYF. The DNA for the CDR3 is TGTGCCAGCAGTCCCCGGGAGTTGGGGAATACGCAGTATTTT.

This chain uses TRBV7-9 with TRBJ2-3; the D gene is possibly TRBD1 (6 bases). The CDR3 totals 16 residues. Between the trimmed V and J ends, which lost 0 bases and 0 bases, there was a span of 10 bases. Germline CDR1 and CDR2: SEHNR and FQNEAQ (reference sequence). CDR3 coding DNA: TGTGCCAGCAGCTTAGCCGGGACACGGAGCACAGATACGCAGTATTTT. As protein: CASSLAGTRSTDTQYF.

The chain has TRBV12-3 or TRBV12-4 and TRBJ2-5; D is perhaps TRBD2 (5 bases). Trimming took 5 bases from V and 11 from J, leaving 24 bases between them. CDR3 length: 15 residues. CDR3 loop: CASSHAYMGGGLQYF. CDR3 nucleotide sequence: TGTGCCAGCAGTCACGCCTACATGGGCGGAGGTTTACAGTACTTC.

The sample holds a few counts of this clonotype. The rearrangement uses TRBV12-3 or TRBV12-4 and TRBJ2-6; D not resolved. CDR3 length: 15 amino acids. Trimming took 5 bases from V and 0 from J, leaving 8 bases between them. The CDR3 DNA is TGTGCCAGCAGTCCGTACATCTCTGGGGCCAACGTCCTGACTTTC. It specifies CASSPYISGANVLTF.

This clonotype was found many times. V is TRBV9 and J is TRBJ1-1; D is unclear. CDR1 and CDR2 from the germline V gene are SGDLS and YYNGEE. The CDR3 extends over 13 amino acids. Trimming cost V 3 bases and J 3 bases, with 9 bases left between them. The CDR3 is CASSAGRYTEAFF. The CDR3 DNA reads as TGTGCCAGCAGCGCGGGCCGGTACACTGAAGCTTTCTTT. The full variable domain, its missing parts supplied by reference TRBV9 and TRBJ1-1, is DSGVTQTPKHLITATGQRVTLRCSPRSGDLSVYWYQQSLDQGLQFLIQYYNGEERAKGNILERFSAQQFPDLHSELNLSSLELGDSALYFCASSAGRYTEAFFGQGTRLTVV.

The genes are TRBV18 and TRBJ2-5; 9 positions match TRBD2. Germline CDR1 and CDR2: KGHSH and LQKENI. This CDR3 is built from 15 residues. The V gene end was trimmed by 5 bases and the J gene end by 5 bases; junction bases not matched to a gene: 9. CDR3 protein: CASSTASGVSETQYF. For the CDR3, the DNA is TGTGCCAGCTCAACGGCTAGCGGGGTATCTGAGACCCAGTACTTC.

With respect to this clonotype: A read error may explain this, as a much larger clone is one base away. The chain links TRBV27 to TRBJ1-5; maybe TRBD1 (5 bases). In germline, CDR1 is MNHEY, CDR2 SMNVEV (reference sequence). Trimming removed 3 bases from V and 6 bases from J, with 6 bases in between. CDR3 length: 12 residues. CDR3 sequence reads: CASSFGGQPQHF. The CDR3 DNA follows: TGTGCCAGCAGTTTTGGGGGTCAGCCCCAGCATTTT.

This clonotype was counted between two and nine times. V gene TRBV24-1 combines with J gene TRBJ1-2, with a possible D match to TRBD1 (5 bases). This CDR3 has 17 residues. V was shortened by 10 bases and J by 3 bases, with 26 bases between the two germline ends. Germline CDR1 and CDR2: KGHDR and SFDVKD. The CDR3 sequence is CATSSQSQGIGDYGYTF. The CDR3 DNA is TGTGCCACGTCCTCCCAATCCCAGGGTATAGGGGACTATGGCTACACCTTC.

The chain links TRBV29-1 to TRBJ1-1, with D possibly being TRBD1 (6 bases). With 4 bases removed from V and 1 base from J, the gap between germline ends came to 7 bases. Germline V gene lookup returns CDR1 SQVTM and CDR2 ANQGSEA. The CDR3 covers 12 residues. The CDR3 loop reads CSVVGANTEAFF. Here the CDR3 DNA reads TGCAGCGTTGTGGGGGCGAACACTGAAGCTTTCTTT.

J is TRBJ1-2 and V is TRBV28; 7 nucleotides agree with TRBD1. This CDR3 region has 16 residues. The V and J ends lost 4 bases and 4 bases, in that order; junction bases with no gene match: 12. Germline V CDR1 and CDR2: MDHEN, SYDVKM. The CDR3 DNA sequence: TGTGCCAGCAGTTCCCGGAGACAGGGCCACACCTATGGCTACACCTTC. Its protein product is CASSSRRQGHTYGYTF.

This clonotype showed up just a few times. V gene TRBV15 combines with J gene TRBJ2-1; 14 bases align to TRBD2. This CDR3 region has 15 residues. The V and J ends lost 0 bases and 9 bases, in that order; junction bases with no gene match: 1. The germline V gene has CDR1 LNHNV and CDR2 YYDKDF (reference sequence). CDR3 coding DNA: TGTGCCACCAGCAGAGAGGGACTAGCGGGAGCTGAGCAGTTCTTC. Translation gives CATSREGLAGAEQFF.